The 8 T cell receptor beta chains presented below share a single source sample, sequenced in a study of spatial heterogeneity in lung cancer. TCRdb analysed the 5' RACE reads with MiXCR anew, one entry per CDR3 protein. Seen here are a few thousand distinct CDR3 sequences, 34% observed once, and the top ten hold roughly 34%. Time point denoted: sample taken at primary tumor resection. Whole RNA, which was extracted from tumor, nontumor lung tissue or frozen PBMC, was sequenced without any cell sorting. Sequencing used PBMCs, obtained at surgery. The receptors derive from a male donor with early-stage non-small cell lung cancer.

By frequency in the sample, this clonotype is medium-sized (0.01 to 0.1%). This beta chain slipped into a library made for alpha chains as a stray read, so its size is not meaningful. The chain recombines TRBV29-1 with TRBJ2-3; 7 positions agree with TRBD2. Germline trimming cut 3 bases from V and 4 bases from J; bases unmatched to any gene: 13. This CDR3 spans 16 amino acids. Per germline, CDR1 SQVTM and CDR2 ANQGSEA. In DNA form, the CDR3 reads TGCAGCGTTGATGGCGACGGGAGGTTTGAATCAGATACGCAGTATTTT. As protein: CSVDGDGRFESDTQYF.

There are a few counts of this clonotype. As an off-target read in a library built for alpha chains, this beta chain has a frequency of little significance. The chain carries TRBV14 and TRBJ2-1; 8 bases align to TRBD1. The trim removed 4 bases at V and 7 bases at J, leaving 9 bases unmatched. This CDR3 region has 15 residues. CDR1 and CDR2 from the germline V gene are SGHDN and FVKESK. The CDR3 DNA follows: TGTGCCAGCAGCCCGCGGGACAGGCTAGTAAATGAGCAGTTCTTC. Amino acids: CASSPRDRLVNEQFF.

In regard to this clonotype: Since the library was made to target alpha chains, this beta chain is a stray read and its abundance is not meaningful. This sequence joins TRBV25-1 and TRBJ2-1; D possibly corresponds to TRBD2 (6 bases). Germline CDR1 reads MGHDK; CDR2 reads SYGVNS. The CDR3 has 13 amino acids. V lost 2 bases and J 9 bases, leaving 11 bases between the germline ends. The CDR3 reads CASSEGGPGEQFF. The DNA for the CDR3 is TGTGCCAGCAGTGAAGGAGGGCCCGGTGAGCAGTTCTTC. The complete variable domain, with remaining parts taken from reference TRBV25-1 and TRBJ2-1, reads EADIYQTPRYLVIGTGKKITLECSQTMGHDKMYWYQQDPGMELHLIHYSYGVNSTEKGDLSSESTVSRIRTEHFPLTLESARPSHTSQYLCASSEGGPGEQFFGPGTRLTVL.

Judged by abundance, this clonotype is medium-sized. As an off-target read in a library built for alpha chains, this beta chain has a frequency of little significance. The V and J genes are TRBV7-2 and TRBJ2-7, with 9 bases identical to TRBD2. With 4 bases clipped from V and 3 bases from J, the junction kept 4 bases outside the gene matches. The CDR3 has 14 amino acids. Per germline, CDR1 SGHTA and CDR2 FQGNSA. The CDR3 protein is CASSSAGGIYEQYF. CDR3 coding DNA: TGTGCCAGCAGCTCAGCGGGAGGTATCTACGAGCAGTACTTC.

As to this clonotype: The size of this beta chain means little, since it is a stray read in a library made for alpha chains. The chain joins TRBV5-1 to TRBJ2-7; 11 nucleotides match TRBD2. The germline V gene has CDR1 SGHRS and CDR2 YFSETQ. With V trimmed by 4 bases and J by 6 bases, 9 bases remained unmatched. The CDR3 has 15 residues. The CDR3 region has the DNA TGCGCCAGCAGCGAAGGGACTAGCGGCCGGGGCGAGCAGTACTTC. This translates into CASSEGTSGRGEQYF.

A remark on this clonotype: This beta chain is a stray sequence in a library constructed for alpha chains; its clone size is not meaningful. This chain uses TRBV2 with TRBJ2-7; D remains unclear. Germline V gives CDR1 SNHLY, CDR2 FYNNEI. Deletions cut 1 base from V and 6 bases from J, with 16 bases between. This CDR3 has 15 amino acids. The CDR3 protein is CASSEGAVAPGEQYF. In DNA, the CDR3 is TGTGCCAGCAGTGAAGGGGCTGTCGCCCCGGGCGAGCAGTACTTC. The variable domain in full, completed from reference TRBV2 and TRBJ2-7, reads EPEVTQTPSHQVTQMGQEVILRCVPISNHLYFYWYRQILGQKVEFLVSFYNNEISEKSEIFDDQFSVERPDGSNFTLKIRSTKLEDSAMYFCASSEGAVAPGEQYFGPGTRLTVT.

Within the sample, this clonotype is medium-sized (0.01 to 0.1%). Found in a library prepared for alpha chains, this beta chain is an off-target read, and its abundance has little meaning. In DNA form, the CDR3 reads TGTGCCATCAGCGACGAAGGGACAGGGACGTACTCTGGGGCCAACGTCCTGACTTTC. This gives the protein CAISDEGTGTYSGANVLTF. The rearrangement joins TRBV10-3 to TRBJ2-6; 9 bases are a match to TRBD1. J was trimmed by 0 bases and V by 6 bases; bases with no gene match: 12. Germline V lookup: CDR1 ENHRY, CDR2 SYGVKD. This CDR3 has 19 residues.

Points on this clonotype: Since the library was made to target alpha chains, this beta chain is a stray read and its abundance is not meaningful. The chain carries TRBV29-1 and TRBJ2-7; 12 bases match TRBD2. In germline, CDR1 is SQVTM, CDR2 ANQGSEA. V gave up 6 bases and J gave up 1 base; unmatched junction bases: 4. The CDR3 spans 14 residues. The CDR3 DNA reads TGCAGCGTAGAGACTAGCGGGAGTTCCTACGAGCAGTACTTC. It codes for CSVETSGSSYEQYF.